This TCR beta chain was recorded in a study of breast tumors, draining lymph nodes, adjacent tissues (dated by TCRdb to 2016 to 2017). In terms of the full investigation: TCR beta repertoires were compared across tumor, adjacent nontumor tissue and axillary lymph nodes obtained from breast cancer patients. In human breast cancer, the study set out to evaluate how tumor, surrounding tissue and draining lymph node repertoires relate to one another and whether T cells may move between these sites.

CDR1 WNHNN and CDR2 SYGVQD were looked up in the germline V gene (reference sequence). Taken from cysteine to phenylalanine, the CDR3 has 13 residues. CDR3 DNA only is kept here, 39 bases in frame from base 1. V drops 10 bases and J drops 9 bases, leaving 19 bases in between. Lymph node samples came from the axillary draining lymph nodes of breast cancer patients. General study outcomes and caveats: Tumor T-cell repertoires showed less diversity than lymph node repertoires and more diversity than nontumor tissue repertoires, and tumor T-cell repertoires showed preferential V and J gene usage. The data were considered consistent with the idea that most tumor T cells come from the lymph node and then expand in tumor tissue. The similarity between tumor and nontumor tissue repertoires was significantly greater in luminal-like breast cancer than in basal-like breast cancer. The study presented the conclusion that tumor T cells originate in lymph nodes as consistent with a hypothesis, not as something directly demonstrated.

Sequencing instrument: Illumina HiSeq 2000. Multiplex PCR amplification was used to generate the TCR beta chain libraries. The amplified TCR beta chain products were analyzed by high-throughput sequencing. TCRdb reworked the public reads: Q25 trimming with fastp, MiXCR clone assembly, productive beta chains retained. CDR3 protein sequences are deduplicated, and each keeps its most common genes and DNA. Here the sample has 200,000 to 300,000 distinct CDR3 sequences; roughly 30% occur a single time. The ten largest make up roughly 1.1% of the sample. This clonotype has ten or more counts. The antigen this receptor binds is unknown. Base qualities are missing; no much larger clone stands one base away.

The sample consisted of axillary lymph node tissue. Recombination joined TRBV10-1 with TRBJ2-1, with a tentative D gene TRBD1 over 6 matching bases. This receptor was taken from a female donor with breast cancer. Some clones in this sample may be carry-over from other donors' samples. CDR3 reads: CATEGGRSGEQFF. The nucleotide sequence reads TGCGCCACCGAAGGGGGTAGGTCAGGTGAGCAGTTCTTC.